This T cell receptor (beta chain) is drawn from a study of cytomegalovirus exposure and HLA in healthy donors. In the PCR, 60 Vbeta and 13 Jbeta primers were used. Method: immunoSEQ multiplex PCR; TCRdb's copy keeps in-frame clones and lacks some. The sample has 120,000 or so clones, around three quarters seen once. This clone has just one count. Its specificity is not known. The CDR3 is 16 amino acids. Germline CDR1 reads MDHEN; CDR2 reads SYDVKM. Between the trimmed V and J ends, which lost 1 base and 0 bases, there was a span of 13 bases. Study results and limitations: A reported reduction in N-insertions relative to the approximately 670-donor mean was seen in an Asian-associated ancestry cluster in a later analysis.

The chain is built from TRBV28 and TRBJ2-7, with D perhaps TRBD2 (6 bases). This sequence was found in a woman aged 50 to 60 in good health and CMV-seronegative. The specimen was PBMCs. As DNA, the CDR3 is TGTGCCAGCAGTTTATATTCTGCCGGGAGCTCCTACGAGCAGTACTTC. Protein product: CASSLYSAGSSYEQYF.